Following are 12 T cell receptor beta chains from one sample sequenced in a study of control samples from healthy donors and cancer patients. Here immunoSEQ multiplex PCR was the method, and the copy in TCRdb shows in-frame clones only, minus some. The sample shows 84,000 or so clones, approximately 80% of them seen only once. Sequenced material: PBMCs. The receptors come from a man aged 55 to 70 with head and neck cancer.

CDR3: CASHGTGGENSNQPQHF. As DNA, the CDR3 is TGTGCCAGTCACGGGACAGGGGGGGAAAATAGCAATCAGCCCCAGCATTTT. V usage is TRBV19 and J usage is TRBJ1-5, with 11 nucleotides matching TRBD1. The V gene end was trimmed by 8 bases and the J gene end by 0 bases; junction bases not matched to a gene: 9. Germline V gene data show CDR1 as LNHDA and CDR2 as SQIVND (reference sequence). The CDR3 is made up of 17 amino acids.

This sequence joins TRBV6-6 and TRBJ1-3, with D perhaps TRBD1 (6 bases). V dropped 8 bases and J dropped 4 bases, with 15 bases sitting between them. This CDR3 has 14 amino acids. Germline values: CDR1 MNHNY, CDR2 SVGAGI (reference sequence). The CDR3, as DNA: TGTGCCAGCGGTTTTGGAGGGGGAGGAAACACCATATATTTT. This encodes CASGFGGGGNTIYF.

V usage is TRBV11-2 and J usage is TRBJ2-5; 8 nucleotides align to TRBD1. V shed 1 base and J 4 bases; nucleotides not matched to a gene: 5. The CDR3 totals 15 residues. Germline CDR1 and CDR2: SGHAT and FQNNGV. CDR3 nucleotides: TGTGCCAGCAGCTTAGTAGGGACAGGCTTAGAGACCCAGTACTTC. Its protein product is CASSLVGTGLETQYF.

This clone appeared a single time. The V gene is TRBV28, the J gene TRBJ1-6; D gene uncertain. V lost 4 bases and J lost 6, with 10 bases in between. Germline assignment: CDR1 MDHEN and CDR2 SYDVKM. The CDR3 totals 14 residues. The chain's CDR3 is CASSSPHGNSPLHF. CDR3 coding DNA: TGTGCCAGCAGTTCTCCCCACGGTAATTCACCCCTCCACTTT.

This clone was counted a few times. The chain recombines TRBV18 with TRBJ2-2, with D unresolved. The V and J ends lost 2 bases and 4 bases respectively, with 5 bases between them. This CDR3 comprises 13 residues. The germline V gene encodes CDR1 KGHSH and CDR2 LQKENI. The CDR3 DNA follows: TGTGCCAGCTCACCAGTTGTCACCGGGGAGCTGTTTTTT. This translates into CASSPVVTGELFF.

The chain uses TRBV7-7 and TRBJ2-1, with unresolved D. V lost 4 bases to trimming and J lost 6 bases, with 10 bases between them. Germline values: CDR1 SSHAT, CDR2 FNYEAQ (reference sequence). This CDR3 is built from 13 residues. CDR3 protein: CASSSSPGNEQFF. CDR3 sequence (DNA): TGTGCCAGCAGCTCATCTCCGGGCAATGAGCAGTTCTTC.

The genes are TRBV5-5 and TRBJ1-2; D remains ambiguous. The germline V gene encodes CDR1 SGHKS and CDR2 YYEKEE (reference sequence). The CDR3 sequence is 13 residues long. Trimming removed 0 bases at V and 7 bases at J, with 10 bases between. As DNA, the CDR3 is TGTGCCAGCAGCTTGGACCTCTCCCGTGGCTACACCTTC. The encoded protein is CASSLDLSRGYTF.

This clone was detected only once. V is TRBV16 and J is TRBJ2-4; D possibly uses TRBD1 or TRBD2 (5 bases each). The CDR3 loop spans 14 amino acids. The ends were cut back, 4 bases at V and 5 bases at J, with 12 bases in the middle. Germline V lookup: CDR1 KGHSY, CDR2 FQNENV. CDR3 sequence: CASSPSGTENIQYF. The CDR3 nucleotides read TGTGCCAGCAGCCCCTCAGGGACCGAAAACATTCAGTACTTC. Based on the CDR3 plus reference TRBV16 and TRBJ2-4, the full variable domain is GEEVAQTPKHLVRGEGQKAKLYCAPIKGHSYVFWYQQVLKNEFKFLISFQNENVFDETGMPKERFSAKCLPNSPCSLEIQATKLEDSAVYFCASSPSGTENIQYFGAGTRLSVL.

The rearrangement links TRBV7-2 to TRBJ1-1, with D perhaps matching TRBD1 (5 bases). Between the trimmed V and J ends, which lost 3 bases and 0 bases, there was a span of 11 bases. Germline CDR1 reads SGHTA; CDR2 reads FQGNSA. This CDR3 has 15 amino acids. CDR3 bases: TGTGCCAGCAGCTTTGGCGGGGGGTTGAACACTGAAGCTTTCTTT. Translating it yields CASSFGGGLNTEAFF.

The V and J genes are TRBV18 and TRBJ2-5, with unresolved D. The CDR3 loop spans 15 amino acids. V was shortened by 4 bases and J by 0 bases, with 12 bases between the two germline ends. Germline CDR1 reads KGHSH; CDR2 reads LQKENI. The CDR3 nucleotides are TGTGCCAGCTCACTACTGGGCCAGAACCAAGAGACCCAGTACTTC. Residues: CASSLLGQNQETQYF.

The rearrangement joins TRBV7-9 to TRBJ2-7, with 7 positions matching TRBD2. There are 15 residues in the CDR3. After removal of 4 bases from V and 5 bases from J, the junction contained 11 bases not matched to a gene. Looked up from germline, CDR1 is SEHNR and CDR2 is FQNEAQ (reference sequence). CDR3 in amino acids: CASSSAGREWNEQYF. The CDR3 coding sequence is TGTGCCAGCAGCTCCGCCGGGCGGGAGTGGAACGAGCAGTACTTC.

This clone appeared a few times. The rearrangement links TRBV7-9 to TRBJ1-1, with 7 bases aligning to TRBD1. The V segment lost 10 bases and the J segment 5 bases; nucleotides outside the gene matches: 16. This CDR3 has 15 amino acids. Germline V lookup: CDR1 SEHNR, CDR2 FQNEAQ (reference sequence). This CDR3 is CATSSVEQGRTEAFF. The CDR3 coding sequence is TGTGCCACCTCTTCGGTGGAACAGGGGCGGACTGAAGCTTTCTTT.